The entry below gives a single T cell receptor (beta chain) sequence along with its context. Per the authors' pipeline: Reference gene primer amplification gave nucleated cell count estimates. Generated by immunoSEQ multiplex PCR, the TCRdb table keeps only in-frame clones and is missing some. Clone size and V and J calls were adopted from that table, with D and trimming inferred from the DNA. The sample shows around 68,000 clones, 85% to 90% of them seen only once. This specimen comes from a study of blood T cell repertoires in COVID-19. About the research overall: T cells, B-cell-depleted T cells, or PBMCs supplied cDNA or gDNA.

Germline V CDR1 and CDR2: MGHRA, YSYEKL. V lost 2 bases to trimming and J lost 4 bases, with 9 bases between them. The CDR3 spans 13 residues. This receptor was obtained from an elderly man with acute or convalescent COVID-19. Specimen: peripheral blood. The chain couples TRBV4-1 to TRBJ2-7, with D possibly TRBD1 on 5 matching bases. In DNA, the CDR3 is TGCGCCAGCAGCCAATTACCAGGGTACGAGCAGTACTTC. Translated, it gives CASSQLPGYEQYF.